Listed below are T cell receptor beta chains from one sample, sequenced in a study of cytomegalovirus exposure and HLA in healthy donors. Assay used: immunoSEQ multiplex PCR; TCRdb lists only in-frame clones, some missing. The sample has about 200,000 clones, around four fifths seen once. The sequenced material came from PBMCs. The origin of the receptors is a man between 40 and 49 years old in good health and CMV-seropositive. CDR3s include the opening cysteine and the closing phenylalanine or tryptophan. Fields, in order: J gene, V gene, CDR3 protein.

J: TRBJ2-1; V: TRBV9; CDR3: CASSPRAAPQFF
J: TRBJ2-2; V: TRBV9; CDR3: CASSVADSAHTGELFF
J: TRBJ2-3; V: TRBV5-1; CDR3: CASSRDPGLAGGDTQYF
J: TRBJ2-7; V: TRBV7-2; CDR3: CASSSTSGETYEQYF
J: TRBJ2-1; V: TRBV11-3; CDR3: CASSLGGSGRAGGRNEQFF
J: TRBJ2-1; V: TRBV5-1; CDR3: CASSLEAGSNEQFF
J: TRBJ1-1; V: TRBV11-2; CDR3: CASSLIEWTEAFF
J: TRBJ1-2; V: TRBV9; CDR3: CASSSGTGGGVYGYTF
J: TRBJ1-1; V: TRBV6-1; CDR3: CASRGPTGVNTEAFF
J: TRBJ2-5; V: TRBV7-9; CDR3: CASSYNPGQGAGETQYF